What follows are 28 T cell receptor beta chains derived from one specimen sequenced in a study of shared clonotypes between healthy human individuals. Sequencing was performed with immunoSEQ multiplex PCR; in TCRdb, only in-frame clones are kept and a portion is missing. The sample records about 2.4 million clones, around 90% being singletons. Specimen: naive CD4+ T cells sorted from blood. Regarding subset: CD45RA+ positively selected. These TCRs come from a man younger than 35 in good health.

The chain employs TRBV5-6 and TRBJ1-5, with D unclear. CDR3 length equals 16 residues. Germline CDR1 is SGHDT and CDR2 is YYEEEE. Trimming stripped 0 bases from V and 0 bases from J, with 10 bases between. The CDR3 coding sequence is TGTGCCAGCAGCTTGGACTATCTATATAGCAATCAGCCCCAGCATTTT. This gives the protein CASSLDYLYSNQPQHF.

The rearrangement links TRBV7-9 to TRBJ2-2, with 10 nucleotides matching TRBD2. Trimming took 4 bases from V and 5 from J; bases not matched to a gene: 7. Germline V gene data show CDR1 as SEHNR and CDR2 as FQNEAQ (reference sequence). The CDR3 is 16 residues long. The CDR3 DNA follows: TGTGCCAGCAGCTCGGCACCGGGACTAGCGACCGGGGAGCTGTTTTTT. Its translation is CASSSAPGLATGELFF.

Here the CDR3 reads CASSLERRGSEAFF. The CDR3 DNA is TGTGCCAGCAGCTTAGAGCGCAGGGGTTCTGAAGCTTTCTTT. This chain uses TRBV7-9 with TRBJ1-1; TRBD1 is a possible D gene (6 bases). Trimming stripped 1 base from V and 6 bases from J, with 12 bases between. Germline-derived CDR1 and CDR2 are SEHNR and FQNEAQ (reference sequence). The CDR3 extends over 14 amino acids.

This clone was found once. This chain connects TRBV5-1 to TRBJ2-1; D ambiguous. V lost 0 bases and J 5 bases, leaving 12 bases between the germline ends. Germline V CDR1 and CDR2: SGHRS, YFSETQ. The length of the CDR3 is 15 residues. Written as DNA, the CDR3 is TGCGCCAGCAGCTTGGACGGTTTAACTAACAATGAGCAGTTCTTC. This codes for CASSLDGLTNNEQFF.

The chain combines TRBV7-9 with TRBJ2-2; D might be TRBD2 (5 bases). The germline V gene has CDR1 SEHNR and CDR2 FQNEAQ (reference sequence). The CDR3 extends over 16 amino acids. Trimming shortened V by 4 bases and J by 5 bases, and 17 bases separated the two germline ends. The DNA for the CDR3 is TGTGCCAGCAGCTCTGGGAGCGGAGTGGCAACCGGGGAGCTGTTTTTT. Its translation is CASSSGSGVATGELFF.

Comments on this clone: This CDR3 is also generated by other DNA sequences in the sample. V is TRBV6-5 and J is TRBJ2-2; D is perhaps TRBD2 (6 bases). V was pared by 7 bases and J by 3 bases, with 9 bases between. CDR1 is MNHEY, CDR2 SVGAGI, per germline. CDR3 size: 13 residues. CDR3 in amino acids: CASTRGDTGELFF. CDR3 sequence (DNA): TGTGCCAGCACGCGGGGCGACACCGGGGAGCTGTTTTTT.

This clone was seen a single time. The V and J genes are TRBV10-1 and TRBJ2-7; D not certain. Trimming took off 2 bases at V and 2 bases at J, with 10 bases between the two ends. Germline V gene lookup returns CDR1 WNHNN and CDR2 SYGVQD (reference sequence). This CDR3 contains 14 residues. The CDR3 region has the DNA TGCGCCAGCAGTGAGGGCGGCGTCCCCTACGAGCAGTACTTC. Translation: CASSEGGVPYEQYF.

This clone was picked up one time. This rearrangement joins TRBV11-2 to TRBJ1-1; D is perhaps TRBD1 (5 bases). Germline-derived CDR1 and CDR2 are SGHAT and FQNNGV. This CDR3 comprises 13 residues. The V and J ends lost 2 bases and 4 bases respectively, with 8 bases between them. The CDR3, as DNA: TGTGCCAGCAGCTTATTTGGGGGCACTGAAGCTTTCTTT. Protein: CASSLFGGTEAFF. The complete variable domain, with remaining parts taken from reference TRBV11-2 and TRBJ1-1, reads EAGVAQSPRYKIIEKRQSVAFWCNPISGHATLYWYQQILGQGPKLLIQFQNNGVVDDSQLPKDRFSAERLKGVDSTLKIQPAKLEDSAVYLCASSLFGGTEAFFGQGTRLTVV.

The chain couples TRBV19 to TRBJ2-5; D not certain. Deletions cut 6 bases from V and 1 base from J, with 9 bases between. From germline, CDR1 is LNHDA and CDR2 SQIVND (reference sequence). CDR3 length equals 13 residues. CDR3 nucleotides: TGTGCCAGTAGCTACGACGGCCAAGAGACCCAGTACTTC. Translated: CASSYDGQETQYF.

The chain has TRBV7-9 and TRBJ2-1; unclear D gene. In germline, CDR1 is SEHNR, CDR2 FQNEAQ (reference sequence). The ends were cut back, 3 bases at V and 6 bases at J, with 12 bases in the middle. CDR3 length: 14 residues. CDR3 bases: TGTGCCAGCAGCTTCTCTGATGTTTTCAATGAGCAGTTCTTC. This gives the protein CASSFSDVFNEQFF.

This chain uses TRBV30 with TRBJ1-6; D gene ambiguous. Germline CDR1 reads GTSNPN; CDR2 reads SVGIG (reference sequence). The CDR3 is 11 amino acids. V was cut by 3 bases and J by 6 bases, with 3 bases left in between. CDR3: CAWRSNSPLHF. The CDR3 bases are TGTGCCTGGAGAAGTAATTCACCCCTCCACTTT. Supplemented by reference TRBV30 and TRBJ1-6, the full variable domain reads SQTIHQWPATLVQPVGSPLSLECTVEGTSNPNLYWYRQAAGRGLQLLFYSVGIGQISSEVPQNLSASRPQDRQFILSSKKLLLSDSGFYLCAWRSNSPLHFGNGTRLTVT.

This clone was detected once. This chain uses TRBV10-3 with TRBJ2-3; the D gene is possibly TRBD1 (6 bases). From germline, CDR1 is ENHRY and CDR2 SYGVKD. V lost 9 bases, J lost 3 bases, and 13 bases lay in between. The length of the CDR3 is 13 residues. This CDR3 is CAMRGIGTDTQYF. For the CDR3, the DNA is TGTGCCATGAGGGGGATAGGGACAGATACGCAGTATTTT.

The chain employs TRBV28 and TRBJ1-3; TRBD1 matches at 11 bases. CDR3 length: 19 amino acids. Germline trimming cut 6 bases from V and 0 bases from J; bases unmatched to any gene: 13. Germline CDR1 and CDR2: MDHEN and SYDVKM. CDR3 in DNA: TGTGCCAGCAGCAGCTATACGGGACAGGGGGAGGACTCTGGAAACACCATATATTTT. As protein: CASSSYTGQGEDSGNTIYF.

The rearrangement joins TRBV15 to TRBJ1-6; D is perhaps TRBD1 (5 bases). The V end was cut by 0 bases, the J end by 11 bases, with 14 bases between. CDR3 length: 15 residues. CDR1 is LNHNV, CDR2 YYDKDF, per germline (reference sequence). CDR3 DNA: TGTGCCACCAGCAGAGATAAGGGGTTTGGGACACCCCTCCACTTT. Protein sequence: CATSRDKGFGTPLHF.

CDR3 nucleotides: TGTGCCAGCAGCTTAGGAACCGGGGTGAACACCGGGGAGCTGTTTTTT. It translates to CASSLGTGVNTGELFF. The rearrangement links TRBV11-3 to TRBJ2-2, with a possible D match to TRBD2 (5 bases). Trimming cost V 1 base and J 1 base, with 10 bases left between them. Per germline, CDR1 SGHNT and CDR2 YENEEA. The length of the CDR3 is 16 residues. The full variable domain, completed using reference TRBV11-3 and TRBJ2-2, is EAGVVQSPRYKIIEKKQPVAFWCNPISGHNTLYWYLQNLGQGPELLIRYENEEAVDDSQLPKDRFSAERLKGVDSTLKIQPAELGDSAVYLCASSLGTGVNTGELFFGEGSRLTVL.

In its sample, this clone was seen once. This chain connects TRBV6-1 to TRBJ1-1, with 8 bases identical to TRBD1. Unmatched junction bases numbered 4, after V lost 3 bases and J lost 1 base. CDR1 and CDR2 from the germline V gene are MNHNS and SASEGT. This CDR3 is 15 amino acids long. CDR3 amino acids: CASSDVDRGNTEAFF. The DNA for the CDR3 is TGTGCCAGCAGTGATGTTGACAGGGGGAACACTGAAGCTTTCTTT.

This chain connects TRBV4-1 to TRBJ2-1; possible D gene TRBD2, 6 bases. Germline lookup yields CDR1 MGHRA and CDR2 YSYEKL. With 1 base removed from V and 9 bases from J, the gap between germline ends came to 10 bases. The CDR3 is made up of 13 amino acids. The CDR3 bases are TGCGCCAGCAGCCAAGCAGGGAGGAGTGAGCAGTTCTTC. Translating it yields CASSQAGRSEQFF.

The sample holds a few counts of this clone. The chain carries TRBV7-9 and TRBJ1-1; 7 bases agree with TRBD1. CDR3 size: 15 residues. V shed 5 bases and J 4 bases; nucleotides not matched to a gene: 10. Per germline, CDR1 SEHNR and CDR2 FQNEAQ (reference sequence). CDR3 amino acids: CASSPQGQMGTEAFF. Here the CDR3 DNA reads TGTGCCAGCAGCCCACAGGGGCAGATGGGCACTGAAGCTTTCTTT.

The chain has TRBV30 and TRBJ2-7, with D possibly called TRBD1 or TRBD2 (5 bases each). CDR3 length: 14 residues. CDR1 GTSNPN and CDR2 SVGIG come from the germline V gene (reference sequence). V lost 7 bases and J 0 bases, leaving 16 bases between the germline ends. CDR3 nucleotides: TGTGCCTACTCCTCCGGGACGGACTCCTACGAGCAGTACTTC. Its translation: CAYSSGTDSYEQYF.

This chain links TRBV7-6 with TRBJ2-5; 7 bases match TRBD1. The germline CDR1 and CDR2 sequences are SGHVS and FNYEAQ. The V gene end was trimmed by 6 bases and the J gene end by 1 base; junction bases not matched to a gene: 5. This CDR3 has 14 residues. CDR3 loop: CASRRQGTQETQYF. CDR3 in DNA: TGTGCCAGCAGGAGACAGGGAACCCAAGAGACCCAGTACTTC.

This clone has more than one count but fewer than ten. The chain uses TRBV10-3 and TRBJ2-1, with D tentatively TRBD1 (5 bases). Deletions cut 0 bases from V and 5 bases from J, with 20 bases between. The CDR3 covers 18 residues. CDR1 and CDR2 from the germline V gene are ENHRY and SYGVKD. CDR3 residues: CAISESFLQGTLNNEQFF. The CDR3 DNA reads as TGTGCCATCAGTGAGTCTTTTCTCCAGGGTACCCTGAACAATGAGCAGTTCTTC.

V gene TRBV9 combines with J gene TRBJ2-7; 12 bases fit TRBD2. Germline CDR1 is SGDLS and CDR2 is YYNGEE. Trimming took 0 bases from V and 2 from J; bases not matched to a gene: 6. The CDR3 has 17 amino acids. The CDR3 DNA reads TGTGCCAGCAGCGTAGGGACTAGCGGGAATGGAGCCTACGAGCAGTACTTC. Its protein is CASSVGTSGNGAYEQYF.

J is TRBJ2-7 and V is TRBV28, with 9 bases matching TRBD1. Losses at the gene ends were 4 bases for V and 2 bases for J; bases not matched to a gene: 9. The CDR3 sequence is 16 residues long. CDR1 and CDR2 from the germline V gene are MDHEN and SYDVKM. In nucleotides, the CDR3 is TGTGCCAGCAGTTCCACCGGGACAGGGAGCCCCTACGAGCAGTACTTC. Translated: CASSSTGTGSPYEQYF.

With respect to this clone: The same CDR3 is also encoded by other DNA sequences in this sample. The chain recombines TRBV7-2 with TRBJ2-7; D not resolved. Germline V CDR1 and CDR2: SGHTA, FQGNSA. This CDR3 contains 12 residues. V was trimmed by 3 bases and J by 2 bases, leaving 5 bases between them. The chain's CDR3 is CASSFGTYEQYF. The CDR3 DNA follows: TGTGCCAGCAGCTTTGGTACCTACGAGCAGTACTTC.

The CDR3 loop reads CASSPPGQTYEQYF. As DNA, the CDR3 is TGTGCCAGCAGCCCTCCGGGACAAACCTACGAGCAGTACTTC. The chain uses TRBV11-3 and TRBJ2-7; weak D call: TRBD1 (6 bases). The V end was cut by 5 bases, the J end by 2 bases, with 13 bases between. CDR3 length: 14 amino acids. Germline V lookup: CDR1 SGHNT, CDR2 YENEEA.

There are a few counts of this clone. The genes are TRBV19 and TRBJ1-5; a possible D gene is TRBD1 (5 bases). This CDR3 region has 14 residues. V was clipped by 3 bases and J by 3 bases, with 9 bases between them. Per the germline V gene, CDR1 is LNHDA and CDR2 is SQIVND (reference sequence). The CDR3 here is CASSISGYNQPQHF. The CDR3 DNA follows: TGTGCCAGTAGTATTTCAGGGTACAATCAGCCCCAGCATTTT.

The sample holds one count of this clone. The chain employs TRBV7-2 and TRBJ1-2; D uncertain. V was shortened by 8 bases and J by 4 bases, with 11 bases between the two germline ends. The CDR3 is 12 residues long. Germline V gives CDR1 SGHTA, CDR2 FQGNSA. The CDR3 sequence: CASFSIFYGYTF. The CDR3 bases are TGTGCCAGCTTTAGTATTTTCTATGGCTACACCTTC. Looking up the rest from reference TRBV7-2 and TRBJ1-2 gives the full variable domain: GAGVSQSPSNKVTEKGKDVELRCDPISGHTALYWYRQSLGQGLEFLIYFQGNSAPDKSGLPSDRFSAERTGGSVSTLTIQRTQQEDSAVYLCASFSIFYGYTFGSGTRLTVV.

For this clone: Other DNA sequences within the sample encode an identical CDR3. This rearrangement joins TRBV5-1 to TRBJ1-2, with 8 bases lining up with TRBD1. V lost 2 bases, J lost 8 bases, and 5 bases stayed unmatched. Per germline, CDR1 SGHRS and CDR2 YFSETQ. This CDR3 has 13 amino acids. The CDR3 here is CASSLGQGRGYTF. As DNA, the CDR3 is TGCGCCAGCAGCTTAGGACAGGGACGCGGCTACACCTTC.